This T cell receptor (beta chain) was observed in a study of blood T cell repertoires in COVID-19 (dated by TCRdb to 2018 to 2021). Study-level background: The collaborator samples originated in the United States, Italy and Spain and spanned the acute and convalescent phases of COVID-19. Samples came from the ongoing ImmuneRACE study (first 160 participants) plus 1,254 subjects from 6 global collaborators. The prospective study material was composed of cDNA or gDNA derived from T cells, B-cell-depleted T cells, or PBMCs. Nearly every sample came with metadata listing a de-identified subject ID, COVID-19 status, age in years and sex. The repertoires were released in a freely available public database intended as a resource for research on the immune response to SARS-CoV-2. Where HLA class I and class II types were available, the types were taken from metadata supplied by the sample provider, not from assay-based typing. The dataset comprised deeply sampled blood TCRbeta repertoires from subjects exposed to, actively infected with, or recovered from COVID-19.

General study outcomes and caveats: The quantity of clinical and demographic metadata differed by source and by participant and was supplied without curation.

About this clone: Its binding antigen is unknown. No much larger clonotype is one base removed from it; base qualities were not supplied.

Trimming accounts for 0 bases at V and 5 bases at J, while the number of junction bases matched to no gene is 5. CDR1 and CDR2 are read off the germline V gene as SGHDN and FVKESK. The CDR3 spans 15 residues, from the cysteine through the phenylalanine. Only CDR3 DNA is held: 45 bases, read in frame from base 1. The immunoSEQ Assay, a bias-controlled multiplex PCR, was used to amplify TCRbeta CDR3 regions from genomic DNA. The published analysis was carried out like this. Nucleated cell counts per sample were estimated from amplification of reference gene primers within the assay. To quantify the absolute abundance of each unique TCRbeta CDR3 rearrangement, sequence reads were collapsed and filtered. For each sample, productive Simpson clonality was calculated as the square root of Simpson's diversity index across productive rearrangements. TCRdb limited this immuneACCESS table to in-frame rearrangements with V and J called. A share of clones is missing; checked studies link under half to unresolved V genes, and the rest is unexplained. The V and J calls and clone size were taken over from that table, and D and trimming were inferred from the DNA. The sample includes more than 55,000 clones, with 70% to 90% observed a single time. Approximately 4.3% of the sample lies in the top ten.

Each collaborating institution followed its own protocols to collect whole blood in K2EDTA tubes. For TCRbeta analysis, collaborators shipped samples as frozen whole blood, isolated PBMCs, or DNA extracted from either of those sample types. The source is a man between 60 and 75 years old with acute or convalescent COVID-19. Here the chain combines TRBV14 and TRBJ1-1; TRBD1 lines up with 8 middle nucleotides. Sequenced input: peripheral blood. The CDR3 region: CASSQDRGLGTEAFF. The nucleotides are TGTGCCAGCAGCCAAGACAGGGGGCTGGGTACTGAAGCTTTCTTT. This CDR3, with the reference TRBV14 and TRBJ1-1 proteins standing in past its ends, gives the full variable domain EAGVTQFPSHSVIEKGQTVTLRCDPISGHDNLYWYRRVMGKEIKFLLHFVKESKQDESGMPNNRFLAERTGGTYSTLKVQPAELEDSGVYFCASSQDRGLGTEAFFGQGTRLTVV.